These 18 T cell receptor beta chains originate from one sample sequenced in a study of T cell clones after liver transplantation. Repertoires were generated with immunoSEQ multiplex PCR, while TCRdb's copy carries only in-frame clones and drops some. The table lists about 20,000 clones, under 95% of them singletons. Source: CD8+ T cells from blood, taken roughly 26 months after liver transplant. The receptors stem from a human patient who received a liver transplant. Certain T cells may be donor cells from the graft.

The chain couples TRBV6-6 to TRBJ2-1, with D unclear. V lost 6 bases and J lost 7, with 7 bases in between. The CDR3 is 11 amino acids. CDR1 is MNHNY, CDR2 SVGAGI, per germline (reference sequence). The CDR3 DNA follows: TGTGCCAGCAGCTTGACTAATGAGCAGTTCTTC. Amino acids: CASSLTNEQFF.

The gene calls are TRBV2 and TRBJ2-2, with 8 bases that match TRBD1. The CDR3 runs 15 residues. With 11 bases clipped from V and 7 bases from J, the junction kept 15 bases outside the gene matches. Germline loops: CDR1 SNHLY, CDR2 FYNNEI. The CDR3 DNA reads TGTGCCTGCGACCTACAGGGGGAGTTTGGCGGGGAGCTGTTTTTT. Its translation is CACDLQGEFGGELFF.

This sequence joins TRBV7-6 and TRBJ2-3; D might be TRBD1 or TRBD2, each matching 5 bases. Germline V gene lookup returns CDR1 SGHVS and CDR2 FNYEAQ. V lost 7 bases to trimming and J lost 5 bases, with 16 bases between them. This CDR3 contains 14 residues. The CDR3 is CASTPEGYGDTQYF. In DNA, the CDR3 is TGTGCCAGCACCCCAGAGGGGTACGGAGATACGCAGTATTTT.

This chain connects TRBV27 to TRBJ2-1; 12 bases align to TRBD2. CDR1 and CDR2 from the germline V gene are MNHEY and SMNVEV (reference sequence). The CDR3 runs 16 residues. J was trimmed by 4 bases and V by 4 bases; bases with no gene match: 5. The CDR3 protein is CASSSNGLAGYNEQFF. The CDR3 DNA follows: TGTGCCAGCAGTTCCAATGGACTAGCGGGGTACAATGAGCAGTTCTTC.

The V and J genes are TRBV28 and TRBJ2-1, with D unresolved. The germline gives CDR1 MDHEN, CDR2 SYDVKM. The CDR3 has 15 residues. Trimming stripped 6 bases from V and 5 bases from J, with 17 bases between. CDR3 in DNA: TGTGCCAGCAGGCCTGAAACGATTGTCGACAATGAGCAGTTCTTC. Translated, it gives CASRPETIVDNEQFF.

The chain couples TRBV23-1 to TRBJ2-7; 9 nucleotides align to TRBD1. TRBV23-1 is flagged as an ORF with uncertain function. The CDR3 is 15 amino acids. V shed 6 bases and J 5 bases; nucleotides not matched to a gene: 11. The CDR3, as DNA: TGCGCCAGCAGGAACCACCGACAGGGGGATAACGAGCAGTACTTC. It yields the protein CASRNHRQGDNEQYF.

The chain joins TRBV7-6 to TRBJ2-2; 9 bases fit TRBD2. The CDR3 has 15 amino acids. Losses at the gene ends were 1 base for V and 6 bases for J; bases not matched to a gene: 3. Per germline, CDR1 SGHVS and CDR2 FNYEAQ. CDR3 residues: CASSLGSGSSGELFF. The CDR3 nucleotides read TGTGCCAGCAGCTTAGGTAGCGGGAGTTCCGGGGAGCTGTTTTTT.

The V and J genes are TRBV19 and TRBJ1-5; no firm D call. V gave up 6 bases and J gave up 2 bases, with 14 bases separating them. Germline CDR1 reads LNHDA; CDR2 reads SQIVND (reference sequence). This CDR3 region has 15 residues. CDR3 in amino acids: CASRAFLGGNQPQHF. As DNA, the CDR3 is TGTGCCAGTAGGGCCTTTCTAGGTGGCAATCAGCCCCAGCATTTT.

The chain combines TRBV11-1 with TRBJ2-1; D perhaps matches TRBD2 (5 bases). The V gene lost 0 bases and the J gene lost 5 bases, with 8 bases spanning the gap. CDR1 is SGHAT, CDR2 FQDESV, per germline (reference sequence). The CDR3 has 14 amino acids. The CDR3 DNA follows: TGTGCCAGCAGCTTAGCCGGGAACCACAATGAGCAGTTCTTC. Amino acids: CASSLAGNHNEQFF.

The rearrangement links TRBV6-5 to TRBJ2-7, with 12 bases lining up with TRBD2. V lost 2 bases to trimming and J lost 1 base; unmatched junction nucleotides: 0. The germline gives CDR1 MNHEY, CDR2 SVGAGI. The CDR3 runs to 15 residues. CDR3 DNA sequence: TGTGCCAGCAGTTACGGACTAGCGGGGTCCTACGAGCAGTACTTC. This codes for CASSYGLAGSYEQYF.

The CDR3 sequence is CASSSRTGGVFSYEQYF. CDR3 DNA: TGTGCCAGCAGCTCTCGGACAGGGGGCGTTTTTTCCTACGAGCAGTACTTC. The chain couples TRBV7-9 to TRBJ2-7, with TRBD1 matching over 11 bases. CDR1 is SEHNR, CDR2 FQNEAQ, per germline (reference sequence). The V segment lost 4 bases and the J segment 1 base; nucleotides outside the gene matches: 9. The CDR3 spans 17 residues.

The CDR3 is CASSRTDTEAFF. CDR3 nucleotides: TGTGCCAGCAGTAGGACAGACACTGAAGCTTTCTTT. The chain recombines TRBV9 with TRBJ1-1; D is possibly TRBD1 (6 bases). Germline V lookup: CDR1 SGDLS, CDR2 YYNGEE. V was clipped by 5 bases and J by 3 bases, with 8 bases between them. The CDR3 runs to 12 residues.

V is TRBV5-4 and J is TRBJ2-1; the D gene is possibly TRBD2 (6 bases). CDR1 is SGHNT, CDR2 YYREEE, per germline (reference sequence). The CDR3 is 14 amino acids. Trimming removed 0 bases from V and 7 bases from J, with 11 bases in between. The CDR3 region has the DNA TGTGCCAGCAGCTTGGCGGCTAGCGCAAATGAGCAGTTCTTC. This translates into CASSLAASANEQFF.

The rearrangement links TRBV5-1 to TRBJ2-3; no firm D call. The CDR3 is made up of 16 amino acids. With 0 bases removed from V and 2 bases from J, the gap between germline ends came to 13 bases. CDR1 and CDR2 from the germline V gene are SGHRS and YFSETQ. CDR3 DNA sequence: TGCGCCAGCAGCTTGGAAGGGATGACGGTCACAGATACGCAGTATTTT. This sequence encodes CASSLEGMTVTDTQYF.

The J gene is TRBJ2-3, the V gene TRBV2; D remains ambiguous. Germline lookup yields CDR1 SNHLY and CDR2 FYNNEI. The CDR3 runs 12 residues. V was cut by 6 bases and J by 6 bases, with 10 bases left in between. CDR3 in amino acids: CASRGRVDTQYF. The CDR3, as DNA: TGTGCCAGCAGGGGCAGAGTCGATACGCAGTATTTT.

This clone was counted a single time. CDR3 nucleotide sequence: TGCGCCAGCAGTCCCCCGGGACATCATTACGAGCAGTACTTC. Translating gives CASSPPGHHYEQYF. The rearrangement joins TRBV23-1 to TRBJ2-7; D is possibly TRBD1 (6 bases). TRBV23-1 is an ORF, and what it does is uncertain. V was cut by 4 bases and J by 4 bases, with 14 bases left in between. This CDR3 region has 14 residues.

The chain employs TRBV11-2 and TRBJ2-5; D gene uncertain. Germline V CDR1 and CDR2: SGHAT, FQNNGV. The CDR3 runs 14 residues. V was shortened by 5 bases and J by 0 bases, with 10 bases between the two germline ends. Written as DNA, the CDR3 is TGTGCCAGCAGCACGGACGGGTACCAAGAGACCCAGTACTTC. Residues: CASSTDGYQETQYF. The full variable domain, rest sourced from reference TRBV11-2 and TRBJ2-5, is EAGVAQSPRYKIIEKRQSVAFWCNPISGHATLYWYQQILGQGPKLLIQFQNNGVVDDSQLPKDRFSAERLKGVDSTLKIQPAKLEDSAVYLCASSTDGYQETQYFGPGTRLLVL.

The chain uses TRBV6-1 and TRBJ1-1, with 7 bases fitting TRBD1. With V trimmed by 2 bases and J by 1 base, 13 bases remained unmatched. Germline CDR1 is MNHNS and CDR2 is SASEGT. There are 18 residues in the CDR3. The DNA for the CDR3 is TGTGCCAGCAGTGAAAGAGAAGGGGGCGAGGCAAGGAACACTGAAGCTTTCTTT. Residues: CASSEREGGEARNTEAFF.